Following are 28 T cell receptor beta chains from one sample sequenced in a study of cytomegalovirus exposure and HLA in healthy donors (dated by TCRdb to the late 2010s). Library generation was performed with the immunoSEQ multiplex PCR assay. TCRdb re-hosts the immuneACCESS table, in-frame sequences only. Its copies lack some clones; in the studies checked, an unresolved V gene accounts for under half of them, and the cause for the rest is not known. The sample table records over 100,000 clones; approximately 87% of these occur just once. Of the sample, around 6% is held by the ten largest clones. The specimen sequenced was PBMCs. The origin of the receptors is a woman between 18 and 30 years old in good health and CMV-seropositive.

J is TRBJ1-5 and V is TRBV12-5; D gene unclear. The ends were cut back, 5 bases at V and 3 bases at J, with 5 bases in the middle. Germline values: CDR1 LGHNT, CDR2 FRNRAP. The CDR3 sequence is 12 residues long. The CDR3 bases are TGTGCTAGTGGTATAAACAATCAGCCCCAGCATTTT. Its translation: CASGINNQPQHF.

The chain carries TRBV11-1 and TRBJ1-4, with 8 bases matching TRBD1. After removal of 5 bases from V and 10 bases from J, the junction contained 9 bases not matched to a gene. The CDR3 runs to 14 residues. Germline CDR1 is SGHAT and CDR2 is FQDESV (reference sequence). The CDR3 is CASSPIDRGGKLFF. CDR3 DNA sequence: TGTGCCAGCAGCCCAATCGACAGGGGTGGAAAACTGTTTTTT.

The chain carries TRBV6-5 and TRBJ1-1; D gene ambiguous. With 6 bases removed from V and 0 bases from J, the gap between germline ends came to 8 bases. This CDR3 has 13 residues. Germline loops: CDR1 MNHEY, CDR2 SVGAGI. CDR3 protein: CASRGRMNTEAFF. As DNA, the CDR3 is TGTGCCAGCAGGGGCCGGATGAACACTGAAGCTTTCTTT.

The rearrangement links TRBV28 to TRBJ2-1; D perhaps matches TRBD2 (5 bases). V lost 9 bases to trimming and J lost 2 bases, with 14 bases between them. Germline CDR1 reads MDHEN; CDR2 reads SYDVKM. The CDR3 has 14 amino acids. The DNA for the CDR3 is TGTGCCAGTCCGGGAAAAGCGGCCTACAATGAGCAGTTCTTC. It codes for CASPGKAAYNEQFF.

The chain is built from TRBV5-1 and TRBJ1-1; the D gene is possibly TRBD1 (5 bases). Per germline, CDR1 SGHRS and CDR2 YFSETQ. Trimming stripped 2 bases from V and 6 bases from J, with 20 bases between. The CDR3 is made up of 16 amino acids. The CDR3 coding sequence is TGCGCCAGCAGCTTTTGGACACGGATGATGGACGCTGAAGCTTTCTTT. This sequence encodes CASSFWTRMMDAEAFF.

The chain couples TRBV5-1 to TRBJ2-1, with TRBD1 matching over 7 bases. CDR1 and CDR2 from the germline V gene are SGHRS and YFSETQ. This CDR3 is built from 15 residues. V lost 0 bases to trimming and J lost 7 bases; unmatched junction nucleotides: 7. Written as DNA, the CDR3 is TGCGCCAGCAGCTTGGGACAGGGAGTACGGAATGAGCAGTTCTTC. Translated: CASSLGQGVRNEQFF.

The V call is TRBV28, the J call TRBJ1-4; a possible D gene is TRBD1 (5 bases). The CDR3 is 14 amino acids. V shed 7 bases and J shed 4 bases, with 13 bases lying between them. The germline CDR1 and CDR2 sequences are MDHEN and SYDVKM. This chain's CDR3 is CASTQAGLNEKLFF. The CDR3 nucleotides are TGTGCCAGCACTCAAGCGGGGCTTAATGAAAAACTGTTTTTT.

The V gene is TRBV11-2, the J gene TRBJ2-5; D is possibly TRBD2 (7 bases). Trimming shortened V by 0 bases and J by 5 bases, and 13 bases separated the two germline ends. CDR3 length equals 15 residues. The germline CDR1 and CDR2 sequences are SGHAT and FQNNGV. The CDR3 DNA sequence: TGTGCCAGCAGCTTAGAGGCAGGGAGGGGGGAGACCCAGTACTTC. Translating gives CASSLEAGRGETQYF.

The genes are TRBV9 and TRBJ1-1, with 7 bases fitting TRBD1. The V gene end was trimmed by 0 bases and the J gene end by 1 base; junction bases not matched to a gene: 3. The germline V gene encodes CDR1 SGDLS and CDR2 YYNGEE. This CDR3 spans 15 amino acids. This chain's CDR3 is CASSVATGANTEAFF. In DNA form, the CDR3 reads TGTGCCAGCAGCGTAGCTACAGGGGCGAACACTGAAGCTTTCTTT.

This sequence joins TRBV5-6 and TRBJ2-1, with a weak D call TRBD1 (5 bases). The germline gives CDR1 SGHDT, CDR2 YYEEEE. There are 13 residues in the CDR3. Trimming cost V 3 bases and J 8 bases, with 12 bases left between them. CDR3 residues: CASSWQGGDEQFF. Here the CDR3 DNA reads TGTGCCAGCAGCTGGCAGGGTGGCGATGAGCAGTTCTTC.

The V and J genes are TRBV5-4 and TRBJ2-3, with 10 bases that match TRBD1. The CDR3 runs 14 residues. The V gene's germline CDR1 is SGHNT and CDR2 YYREEE (reference sequence). Trimming took 7 bases from V and 4 from J; bases not matched to a gene: 6. CDR3 amino acids: CASGQGQGSDTQYF. In DNA form, the CDR3 reads TGTGCCAGCGGCCAGGGACAGGGGTCAGATACGCAGTATTTT. The whole variable domain, remainder taken from reference TRBV5-4 and TRBJ2-3, is ETGVTQSPTHLIKTRGQQVTLRCSSQSGHNTVSWYQQALGQGPQFIFQYYREEENGRGNFPPRFSGLQFPNYSSELNVNALELDDSALYLCASGQGQGSDTQYFGPGTRLTVL.

This clone appeared a single time. V and J are TRBV30 and TRBJ2-5; D is undetermined. CDR1 GTSNPN and CDR2 SVGIG come from the germline V gene (reference sequence). CDR3 length: 13 residues. Trimming pared 2 bases from V and 1 base from J, leaving 8 bases between. CDR3 residues: CAWSKLPQETQYF. The CDR3 nucleotides are TGTGCCTGGAGTAAACTACCCCAAGAGACCCAGTACTTC.

The V gene is TRBV27, the J gene TRBJ2-7, with D perhaps TRBD1 (5 bases). V lost 3 bases and J lost 6, with 12 bases in between. Germline CDR1 and CDR2: MNHEY and SMNVEV (reference sequence). The CDR3 loop spans 13 amino acids. The CDR3 DNA reads as TGTGCCAGCAGTTTCTGGGGCCAGGGCGAGCAGTACTTC. It is translated as CASSFWGQGEQYF.

This clone was observed a single time. The V gene is TRBV5-4, the J gene TRBJ2-7; possible D gene TRBD1, 6 bases. Germline values: CDR1 SGHNT, CDR2 YYREEE (reference sequence). The V and J ends lost 0 bases and 2 bases respectively, with 12 bases between them. This CDR3 spans 15 amino acids. Written as DNA, the CDR3 is TGTGCCAGCAGCTTGGTGGGGGCGGACACCTACGAGCAGTACTTC. It codes for CASSLVGADTYEQYF.

This chain uses TRBV4-1 with TRBJ1-5; no clear D. Germline loops: CDR1 MGHRA, CDR2 YSYEKL. This CDR3 has 13 amino acids. With 0 bases removed from V and 6 bases from J, the gap between germline ends came to 6 bases. The CDR3 sequence is CASSQDPGQPQHF. The CDR3 DNA is TGCGCCAGCAGCCAAGATCCGGGTCAGCCCCAGCATTTT.

This chain links TRBV5-1 with TRBJ1-2, with unresolved D. The germline V gene encodes CDR1 SGHRS and CDR2 YFSETQ. V gave up 4 bases and J gave up 4 bases, with 14 bases separating them. CDR3 length: 14 residues. CDR3 loop: CASSPLEQTYGYTF. The CDR3 DNA sequence: TGCGCCAGCAGCCCCCTGGAACAGACCTATGGCTACACCTTC.

The chain uses TRBV5-1 and TRBJ2-1; unclear D gene. Germline CDR1 reads SGHRS; CDR2 reads YFSETQ. CDR3 size: 17 residues. V lost 2 bases and J lost 1, with 16 bases in between. CDR3 amino acids: CASSLISSRSSYNEQFF. The CDR3 bases are TGCGCCAGCAGCTTAATTAGTTCGAGGAGTTCCTACAATGAGCAGTTCTTC.

The chain is built from TRBV30 and TRBJ2-1, with D possibly being TRBD2 (5 bases). The CDR3 sequence is 15 residues long. In germline, CDR1 is GTSNPN, CDR2 SVGIG (reference sequence). Trimming pared 5 bases from V and 6 bases from J, leaving 20 bases between. CDR3 in amino acids: CAWAGWLEETNEQFF. The CDR3 DNA reads TGTGCCTGGGCAGGTTGGCTGGAGGAGACCAATGAGCAGTTCTTC.

The chain has TRBV6-5 and TRBJ1-5, with 8 bases that match TRBD1. CDR1 and CDR2 from the germline V gene are MNHEY and SVGAGI. V shed 6 bases, J shed 7 bases, and the junction held 11 bases outside the gene matches. The CDR3 is 15 amino acids. The CDR3 DNA follows: TGTGCCAGCAGGCCAAGTCAGGGGGCAGGCCAGCCCCAGCATTTT. This translates into CASRPSQGAGQPQHF.

The chain recombines TRBV7-3 with TRBJ2-1; D gene uncertain. V was shortened by 6 bases and J by 9 bases, with 15 bases between the two germline ends. The CDR3 runs 13 residues. The V gene's germline CDR1 is SGHTA and CDR2 FQGTGA. The CDR3 region has the DNA TGTGCCAGCAGTCGCGGAGTAATGAGTGAGCAGTTCTTC. Translation gives CASSRGVMSEQFF.

For the CDR3, the DNA is TGTGCCAGCAGCGTAGTAAGAGACAGCCTCGGGACTGAAGCTTTCTTT. Translation: CASSVVRDSLGTEAFF. The chain combines TRBV9 with TRBJ1-1; a possible D gene is TRBD1 (5 bases). Germline lookup yields CDR1 SGDLS and CDR2 YYNGEE. The CDR3 runs 16 residues. The V gene lost 0 bases and the J gene lost 5 bases, with 17 bases spanning the gap. Full variable domain (remainder filled in from reference TRBV9 and TRBJ1-1): DSGVTQTPKHLITATGQRVTLRCSPRSGDLSVYWYQQSLDQGLQFLIQYYNGEERAKGNILERFSAQQFPDLHSELNLSSLELGDSALYFCASSVVRDSLGTEAFFGQGTRLTVV.

This clone was seen once. The rearrangement links TRBV7-3 to TRBJ2-1; 11 nucleotides line up with TRBD2. Losses at the gene ends were 2 bases for V and 6 bases for J; bases not matched to a gene: 3. CDR1 and CDR2 from the germline V gene are SGHTA and FQGTGA. The CDR3 is made up of 15 amino acids. The CDR3 reads CASSLGLAGPNEQFF. For the CDR3, the DNA is TGTGCCAGCAGCTTAGGACTAGCGGGTCCCAATGAGCAGTTCTTC.

The V gene is TRBV7-5, the J gene TRBJ2-5; no check of the table's D call, TRBD2, against the DNA was made. TRBV7-5 is an annotated pseudogene. This CDR3 contains 16 residues. The CDR3 here is CARSLARGLYQETQYF. As DNA, the CDR3 is TGTGCCAGAAGCTTAGCAAGAGGGTTGTACCAAGAGACCCAGTACTTC.

This clone was seen only a few times. The V call is TRBV7-9, the J call TRBJ1-1, with a weak D call TRBD1 (6 bases). Trimming cost V 5 bases and J 11 bases, with 12 bases left between them. Germline loops: CDR1 SEHNR, CDR2 FQNEAQ (reference sequence). The CDR3 is 11 amino acids. The CDR3 here is CASSPGGMAFF. The CDR3 DNA follows: TGTGCCAGCAGCCCGGGGGGCATGGCTTTCTTT.

The chain carries TRBV30 and TRBJ1-1, with 12 bases that match TRBD1. The CDR3 covers 14 residues. Looked up from germline, CDR1 is GTSNPN and CDR2 is SVGIG (reference sequence). The trim removed 1 base at V and 11 bases at J, leaving 8 bases unmatched. CDR3 sequence: CAWSGDRGLSKAFF. The CDR3 DNA is TGTGCCTGGAGTGGGGACAGGGGGCTTTCCAAGGCTTTCTTT. The full variable domain, with the rest looked up from reference TRBV30 and TRBJ1-1, is SQTIHQWPATLVQPVGSPLSLECTVEGTSNPNLYWYRQAAGRGLQLLFYSVGIGQISSEVPQNLSASRPQDRQFILSSKKLLLSDSGFYLCAWSGDRGLSKAFFGQGTRLTVV.

This sequence joins TRBV2 and TRBJ2-1; 7 nucleotides line up with TRBD2. Germline CDR1 SNHLY, CDR2 FYNNEI. This CDR3 region has 15 residues. V trimming: 3 bases; J trimming: 2 bases; junction bases outside the gene matches: 4. Here the CDR3 reads CASSEASGAYNEQFF. The CDR3 DNA reads as TGTGCCAGCAGTGAGGCTAGCGGAGCCTACAATGAGCAGTTCTTC.

V and J are TRBV19 and TRBJ1-5; 9 bases are shared with TRBD1. The CDR3 consists of 17 residues. Looked up from germline, CDR1 is LNHDA and CDR2 is SQIVND (reference sequence). V gave up 1 base and J gave up 3 bases; unmatched junction bases: 7. The CDR3 nucleotides read TGTGCCAGTAGTATAGGCCGGGACAGGGTCTTCAATCAGCCCCAGCATTTT. Its protein is CASSIGRDRVFNQPQHF.

The rearrangement joins TRBV28 to TRBJ1-2, with D perhaps matching TRBD1 (6 bases). The CDR3 runs 17 residues. Germline assignment: CDR1 MDHEN and CDR2 SYDVKM. V lost 2 bases and J 3 bases, leaving 19 bases between the germline ends. The CDR3 is CASSLAGAGALDYGYTF. CDR3 DNA sequence: TGTGCCAGCAGTTTAGCGGGGGCAGGGGCTTTGGACTATGGCTACACCTTC.